This T cell receptor (beta chain) was retrieved from a study of T-cell reconstitution after alpha-beta-depleted transplantation in children. Study-wide results and caveats: After transplant, at about two months, alpha-beta T cells were reportedly derived from several hundred expanded graft clones.

The germline CDR1 and CDR2 sequences are KGHSH and LQKENI. This CDR3 region has 15 residues. With V trimmed by 4 bases and J by 10 bases, 7 bases remained unmatched. As it was prepared, the TCRbeta library received unique molecular identifiers. Via MiXCR, TCRdb re-called the PCR reads, giving one row per CDR3 protein. The sample contains around 580,000 distinct CDR3 sequences, approximately 30% of which appear only once. This clonotype came up a few times. What it binds is unknown. Sequences were derived from PBMCs, sampled before TCRalphabeta/CD19-depleted stem cell transplant. The origin of this receptor is a boy under two years old with Wiskott-Aldrich syndrome, due to receive a stem cell transplant. This chain uses TRBV18 with TRBJ2-1; TRBD2 aligns across 13 bases. This chain's CDR3 is CASSQTSGRSGEQFF. CDR3 sequence (DNA): TGTGCCAGCTCACAGACTAGCGGGAGGAGTGGGGAGCAGTTCTTC.